The present T cell receptor beta chain was sequenced within a study of blood T cell repertoires in COVID-19. The CDR3 has 13 amino acids. Germline V gives CDR1 MDHEN, CDR2 SYDVKM. Trimming took 1 base from V and 8 from J, leaving 9 bases between them. How the authors handled the data: Researchers report that nucleated cell counts were estimated from reference gene primer amplification. Clones were read by immunoSEQ multiplex PCR, and TCRdb kept only the in-frame ones, dropping some. V and J calls and clone size are given by that table; D and trimming were obtained from the DNA. The sample includes roughly 120,000 clones, approximately 80% of them seen just once.

This chain uses TRBV28 with TRBJ2-4; D not certain. The receptor was isolated from a woman older than 75 with active or convalescent COVID-19. The source material was peripheral blood. Here the CDR3 DNA reads TGTGCCAGCAGTTTATATTCTGCGGACATTCAGTACTTC. It is translated as CASSLYSADIQYF.